This entry is about one T cell receptor beta chain. No antigen is known for it. Replicate PCRs run on sorted subsets employed 200 ng DNA, approximately 30,000 T cell genomes. The data were produced by immunoSEQ multiplex PCR, yet TCRdb's version contains in-frame clones alone and is incomplete. The top ten clones hold about 1.5% of a sample with roughly 1 million clones, 75% of them seen once. The data derive from a study of shared clonotypes between healthy human individuals. General observations from the study: Generation probabilities of non-shared clonotypes were lower (relative to those shared by all four donors).

The CDR3 has 11 residues. Germline lookup yields CDR1 MNHNY and CDR2 SVGAGI (reference sequence). V was clipped by 7 bases and J by 9 bases, with 9 bases between them. Division of CD4+ cells produced a CD45RA+ naive subset and a CD45RA-negative memory subset. The source of this sequence is a man aged 18 to 29 in good health. The genes are TRBV6-6 and TRBJ2-2, with no clear D. Input material: memory CD4+ T cells sorted from blood. Subset noted: CD45RA-negative fraction. The CDR3 DNA reads TGTGCCAGCACCAATTCCAGGGAGCTGTTTTTT. Its protein is CASTNSRELFF.